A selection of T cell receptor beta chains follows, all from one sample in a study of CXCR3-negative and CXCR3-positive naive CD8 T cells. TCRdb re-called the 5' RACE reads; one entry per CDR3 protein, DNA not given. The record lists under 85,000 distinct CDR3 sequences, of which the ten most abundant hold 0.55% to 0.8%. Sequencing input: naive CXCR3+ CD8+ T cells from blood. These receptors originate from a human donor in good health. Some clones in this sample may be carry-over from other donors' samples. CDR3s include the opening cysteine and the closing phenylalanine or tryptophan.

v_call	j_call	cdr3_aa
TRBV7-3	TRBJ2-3	CASISTGAGGSTDTQYF
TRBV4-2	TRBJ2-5	CASSRTAGTQETQYF
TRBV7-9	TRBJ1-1	CASPREEGGFTEAFF
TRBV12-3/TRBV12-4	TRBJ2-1	CASSKTQGYNEQFF
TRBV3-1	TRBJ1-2	CASSWGQNYGYTF
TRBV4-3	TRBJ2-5	CASSQDRSLQETQYF
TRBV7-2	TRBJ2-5	CASSPYMTGPVETQYF
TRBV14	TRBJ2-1	CASQGQPGYEQFF
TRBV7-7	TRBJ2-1	CASSFSGGPYNEQFF
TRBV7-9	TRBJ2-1	CASSSGTSWHEQFF
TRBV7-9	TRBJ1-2	CASSSGGATWYGYTF
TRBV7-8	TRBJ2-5	CASRPPWRETQYF